What follows are 7 T cell receptor beta chains derived from one specimen sequenced in a study of T-cell reconstitution after alpha-beta-depleted transplantation in children. Unique molecular identifiers were used to barcode this TCRbeta library. Via MiXCR, TCRdb re-called the PCR reads, giving one row per CDR3 protein. The table includes more than 90,000 distinct CDR3 sequences, 7.5% to 9.5% detected once. The material was PBMCs from the stem cell graft donor, obtained from the stem cell graft. The receptor set was obtained from a human donor who donated a stem cell graft to a child with congenital amegakaryocytic thrombocytopenia.

This clonotype showed up many times. This chain joins TRBV12-3 or TRBV12-4 and TRBJ2-3, with D perhaps matching TRBD2 (5 bases). The V gene lost 7 bases and the J gene lost 4 bases, with 15 bases spanning the gap. The length of the CDR3 is 14 residues. CDR3 sequence (DNA): TGTGCCAGCACCCTGAATGTCGGGGCAGATACGCAGTATTTT. Amino acids: CASTLNVGADTQYF.

This clonotype occurred many times. This chain joins TRBV20-1 and TRBJ2-1; the match to TRBD2 covers 7 bases. The CDR3 contains 14 residues. CDR1 and CDR2 from the germline V gene are DFQATT and SNEGSKA (reference sequence). CDR3 nucleotide sequence: TGCAACCCCGGGAGGTTTGGGTCCTACAATGAGCAGTTCTTC. This sequence encodes CNPGRFGSYNEQFF.

This clonotype was counted at least ten times. The rearrangement joins TRBV5-1 to TRBJ2-5, with D possibly being TRBD2 (6 bases). The germline V and J ends were trimmed by 4 bases and 3 bases, with 10 bases remaining between them. The germline gives CDR1 SGHRS, CDR2 YFSETQ. This CDR3 comprises 13 residues. CDR3 region: CASSPGTEETQYF. CDR3 sequence (DNA): TGCGCCAGCAGCCCCGGGACTGAAGAGACCCAGTACTTC.

The gene calls are TRBV28 and TRBJ1-5, with D maybe TRBD1 (6 bases). The CDR3 length is 17 residues. V lost 4 bases and J lost 13, with 29 bases in between. In germline, CDR1 is MDHEN, CDR2 SYDVKM. The CDR3 DNA follows: TGTGCCAGCAGTTCCCTGGGACATAACCCGCGGGAGGTGCCACAGCATTTT. Protein product: CASSSLGHNPREVPQHF.

This clonotype was seen many times. V and J are TRBV5-1 and TRBJ2-1; D call uncertain. The CDR3 totals 12 residues. Trimming cost V 1 base and J 5 bases, with 4 bases left between them. Germline V CDR1 and CDR2: SGHRS, YFSETQ. CDR3 loop: CASSLTNNEQFF. CDR3 nucleotides: TGCGCCAGCAGCTTGACTAACAATGAGCAGTTCTTC.

A word on this clonotype: This may arise from a read error, as a much more abundant clone is one base away. This sequence joins TRBV29-1 and TRBJ1-2; no clear D. CDR3 size: 15 residues. Germline CDR1 and CDR2: SQVTM and ANQGSEA. This CDR3 is CSVEDARAQIYGDTF. CDR3 nucleotide sequence: TGCAGCGTTGAAGACGCTAGAGCGCAGATCTATGGCGACACCTTC.

This clonotype has at least ten counts. The rearrangement joins TRBV7-2 to TRBJ2-3, with D perhaps being TRBD1 or TRBD2 (5 bases each). Germline lookup yields CDR1 SGHTA and CDR2 FQGNSA. The V gene lost 4 bases and the J gene lost 2 bases, with 10 bases spanning the gap. The CDR3 runs to 14 residues. CDR3 DNA: TGTGCCAGCAGCTCCCGAGGGGCCACAGATACGCAGTATTTT. Translating it yields CASSSRGATDTQYF.